This TCR beta chain is from a study of blood T cell repertoires in COVID-19. Across the study: In each case, the material was cDNA or gDNA derived from T cells, B-cell-depleted T cells, or PBMCs.

This clone was counted once. Authors' processing steps: Reference gene primer amplification in the assay estimated nucleated cell counts. Only in-frame clones appear in the TCRdb table, and some are missing; sequencing was by immunoSEQ multiplex PCR. The V and J calls and clone size are taken from that table; D and trimming were inferred from the DNA. The table records about 200,000 clones, roughly nine tenths of them present only once. The sequencing input was peripheral blood. This clonotype originated in a man aged 35-49 years with acute or convalescent COVID-19.

The DNA for the CDR3 is TGTGCCAGCAGCCTATTAGGCAGGGGGAACTATGGCTACACCTTC. This codes for CASSLLGRGNYGYTF. V is TRBV11-2 and J is TRBJ1-2, with TRBD1 identical over 7 bases. Germline values: CDR1 SGHAT, CDR2 FQNNGV. The V and J ends lost 5 bases and 2 bases, in that order; junction bases with no gene match: 8. The CDR3 has 15 residues.